The present entry profiles one TCR beta chain with its context. The antigen is not known. Blood specimens came from baseline, cycle 4 day 1, and cycle 7 day 1. Method: immunoSEQ multiplex PCR; TCRdb's copy keeps in-frame clones and lacks some. The sample carries 50,000 to 75,000 clones, 80% to 90% recorded once. The CDR3 covers 13 residues. Germline-derived CDR1 and CDR2 are KGHSH and LQKENI. Trimming stripped 2 bases from V and 3 bases from J, with 7 bases between. The record originates from a study of OX40 agonist ivuxolimab in advanced cancers. Study results and limitations: Researchers did not determine the expanded peripheral T cells' antigen specificity.

The source was CD4+ or CD8+ T cells sorted from blood, collected in a trial of the OX40 agonist ivuxolimab. The TCR comes from an adult with an advanced solid tumor such as melanoma, head and neck, liver or kidney cancer. The V gene is TRBV18, the J gene TRBJ1-1; D is unclear. The CDR3 DNA is TGTGCCAGCTCACCATCGCAGGACACTGAAGCTTTCTTT. It translates to CASSPSQDTEAFF. Variable domain in full (rest from reference TRBV18 and TRBJ1-1): NAGVMQNPRHLVRRRGQEARLRCSPMKGHSHVYWYRQLPEEGLKFMVYLQKENIIDESGMPKERFSAEFPKEGPSILRIQQVVRGDSAAYFCASSPSQDTEAFFGQGTRLTVV.